A single sample gave rise to the 2 T cell receptor beta chains below, sequenced in a study of T-cell memory formation after mild COVID-19. TCRdb recomputed calls from the 5' RACE reads with MiXCR, one row per CDR3 protein. The sample includes a few hundred thousand distinct CDR3 sequences, around an eighth seen only once; the top ten take around 22%. Sequencing was done on a sample of PBMCs or a T cell subset sorted from them (not recorded which). These receptors were obtained from a man between 18 and 35 years old who had mild COVID-19 (a few samples of this study predate the infection). Cell type and time point are not known.

This clonotype was seen a few times. V is TRBV6-5 and J is TRBJ2-1; maybe TRBD1 (8 bases). Looked up from germline, CDR1 is MNHEY and CDR2 is SVGAGI. Trimming took 0 bases from V and 8 from J, leaving 14 bases between them. The CDR3 has 15 amino acids. The CDR3 DNA reads as TGTGCCAGCAGTTACTCGCAACAGGGGGGGGATGAGCAGTTCTTC. Translated, it gives CASSYSQQGGDEQFF.

A few counts support this clonotype. The V gene is TRBV6-2 or TRBV6-3, the J gene TRBJ2-7; TRBD2 matches at 7 bases. This CDR3 is built from 15 residues. Germline CDR1 MNHEY, CDR2 SVGEGT. The ends lost 0 bases at V and 3 bases at J; junction bases unmatched: 5. CDR3 nucleotide sequence: TGTGCCAGCAGTTACTCGGGGGGGGTCGGCTACGAGCAGTACTTC. It codes for CASSYSGGVGYEQYF.